This T cell receptor (beta chain) is drawn from a study of blood T cells in healthy people across ages. A second about 6 to 12 cycle PCR used barcoded and J-beta primers. Each CDR3 protein is one row after TCRdb ran MiXCR on the 5' RACE reads. The repertoire includes more than 1 million distinct CDR3 sequences, under 45% of them detected once, and 18% sits in the top ten. The TCR was taken from a woman in her sixties or seventies in good health. Source material: blood.

As DNA, the CDR3 is TGTGCCTGGGATGGGGCCCACGAGCAGTACTTC. This encodes CAWDGAHEQYF. V gene TRBV30 combines with J gene TRBJ2-7, with D maybe TRBD1 (5 bases). The germline gives CDR1 GTSNPN, CDR2 SVGIG (reference sequence). The CDR3 spans 11 residues. Trimming took 5 bases from V and 5 from J, leaving 10 bases between them.